Following are 17 T cell receptor beta chains from one sample sequenced in a study of cytomegalovirus exposure and HLA in healthy donors. This table comes from immunoSEQ multiplex PCR, and its TCRdb copy is limited to in-frame clones, with some not included. The sample lists 130,000 to 150,000 clones; 85% to 90% were seen once. The sample was PBMCs. The receptor set was obtained from a woman between 18 and 30 years old in good health and CMV-seropositive.

The chain has TRBV5-4 and TRBJ2-6, with D maybe TRBD1 (6 bases). Looked up from germline, CDR1 is SGHNT and CDR2 is YYREEE (reference sequence). The V gene lost 4 bases and the J gene lost 10 bases, with 12 bases spanning the gap. The CDR3 consists of 13 residues. CDR3 in amino acids: CASSTGTRNVLTF. The CDR3 bases are TGTGCCAGCAGCACCGGGACACGAAACGTCCTGACTTTC.

This clone was detected a few times. J is TRBJ2-7 and V is TRBV4-1; D is ambiguous. Trimming stripped 1 base from V and 0 bases from J, with 10 bases between. The CDR3 extends over 15 amino acids. The V gene's germline CDR1 is MGHRA and CDR2 YSYEKL. The CDR3, as DNA: TGCGCCAGCAGCCAAGGGGCTGGTAGCTCCTACGAGCAGTACTTC. Its translation: CASSQGAGSSYEQYF.

This sequence joins TRBV5-1 and TRBJ2-7, with 8 bases aligning to TRBD1. From germline, CDR1 is SGHRS and CDR2 YFSETQ. The CDR3 extends over 14 amino acids. The trim removed 1 base at V and 4 bases at J, leaving 4 bases unmatched. For the CDR3, the DNA is TGCGCCAGCAGCTTGTGGCAGGGGGCGTACGAGCAGTACTTC. It specifies CASSLWQGAYEQYF.

J is TRBJ2-6 and V is TRBV11-3; no reliable D call. Trimming left V 3 bases short and J 0 bases short, with 6 bases between. Germline values: CDR1 SGHNT, CDR2 YENEEA. The length of the CDR3 is 15 residues. The CDR3 sequence: CASSFTTSGANVLTF. The CDR3 bases are TGTGCCAGCAGCTTTACAACCTCTGGGGCCAACGTCCTGACTTTC.

V and J are TRBV6-6 and TRBJ2-1, with 7 bases lining up with TRBD2. Looked up from germline, CDR1 is MNHNY and CDR2 is SVGAGI (reference sequence). After removal of 2 bases from V and 8 bases from J, the junction contained 12 bases not matched to a gene. This CDR3 has 16 amino acids. Here the CDR3 DNA reads TGTGCCAGCAGTTACGACGGGAGGTCCTGGGGGGATGAGCAGTTCTTC. Encoded protein: CASSYDGRSWGDEQFF.

The chain carries TRBV5-1 and TRBJ2-7; D is unresolved. The CDR3 is 13 amino acids. V was pared by 0 bases and J by 2 bases, with 6 bases between. Germline V lookup: CDR1 SGHRS, CDR2 YFSETQ. The CDR3, as DNA: TGCGCCAGCAGCTTGGCCCCAGCCTACGAGCAGTACTTC. Protein: CASSLAPAYEQYF.

This chain uses TRBV6-5 with TRBJ2-2; TRBD1 is a possible D gene (6 bases). Trimming removed 6 bases from V and 4 bases from J, with 12 bases in between. The CDR3 sequence is 14 residues long. The germline CDR1 and CDR2 sequences are MNHEY and SVGAGI. In DNA, the CDR3 is TGTGCCAGCAGCGTATCAGGGGTCACCGGGGAGCTGTTTTTT. Protein product: CASSVSGVTGELFF.

The chain links TRBV19 to TRBJ2-7; D might be TRBD2 (6 bases). Germline lookup yields CDR1 LNHDA and CDR2 SQIVND (reference sequence). V lost 5 bases and J 6 bases, leaving 8 bases between the germline ends. The CDR3 totals 11 residues. The CDR3 DNA is TGTGCCAGTAGTCTTAGCGGCGAGCAGTACTTC. This encodes CASSLSGEQYF.

J is TRBJ1-5 and V is TRBV6-1; 8 bases agree with TRBD1. This CDR3 contains 20 residues. V shed 1 base, J shed 4 bases, and the junction held 18 bases outside the gene matches. Germline V gene data show CDR1 as MNHNS and CDR2 as SASEGT. The CDR3 DNA reads TGTGCCAGCAGTGAAGGACGCCGGGGGATTCAGGGGGCTATAAATCAGCCCCAGCATTTT. Residues: CASSEGRRGIQGAINQPQHF.

The chain employs TRBV5-8 and TRBJ2-2; 7 bases match TRBD2. Trimming took 10 bases from V and 5 from J; bases not matched to a gene: 20. This CDR3 region has 17 residues. Looked up from germline, CDR1 is SGHTS and CDR2 is YDEGEE. This CDR3 is CAVLDHPSGGRTGELFF. Written as DNA, the CDR3 is TGTGCCGTACTCGACCATCCCTCGGGAGGTCGGACCGGGGAGCTGTTTTTT.

The chain couples TRBV18 to TRBJ2-7; 9 bases are a match to TRBD1. Germline V gene data show CDR1 as KGHSH and CDR2 as LQKENI. V gave up 1 base and J gave up 3 bases; unmatched junction bases: 7. The CDR3 consists of 16 residues. The CDR3 DNA sequence: TGTGCCAGCTCACCACTGTCACGGACAGGGGACTACGAGCAGTACTTC. It codes for CASSPLSRTGDYEQYF.

The chain carries TRBV27 and TRBJ2-6, with D possibly TRBD1 on 6 matching bases. The CDR3 totals 17 residues. Trimming took 10 bases from V and 0 from J, leaving 19 bases between them. Germline V CDR1 and CDR2: MNHEY, SMNVEV (reference sequence). The CDR3: CAKRDRTLYSGANVLTF. In DNA form, the CDR3 reads TGTGCCAAAAGAGACAGGACTCTCTACTCTGGGGCCAACGTCCTGACTTTC.

This chain links TRBV13 with TRBJ1-1; 10 nucleotides line up with TRBD1. V lost 2 bases to trimming and J lost 5 bases; unmatched junction nucleotides: 5. Germline CDR1 reads PRHDT; CDR2 reads FYEKMQ (reference sequence). The CDR3 spans 15 residues. The CDR3 reads CASSLRTGGKTEAFF. CDR3 bases: TGTGCCAGCAGCTTAAGGACAGGGGGGAAGACTGAAGCTTTCTTT. The entire variable domain, with the rest obtained from reference TRBV13 and TRBJ1-1, is as follows: AAGVIQSPRHLIKEKRETATLKCYPIPRHDTVYWYQQGPGQDPQFLISFYEKMQSDKGSIPDRFSAQQFSDYHSELNMSSLELGDSALYFCASSLRTGGKTEAFFGQGTRLTVV.

This clone appeared many times. V usage is TRBV6-6 and J usage is TRBJ2-7; 7 nucleotides align to TRBD2. This CDR3 has 12 residues. Losses at the gene ends were 6 bases for V and 6 bases for J; bases not matched to a gene: 5. CDR1 is MNHNY, CDR2 SVGAGI, per germline (reference sequence). As DNA, the CDR3 is TGTGCCAGCAGCCCGGGGGGTAGCGAGCAGTACTTC. Protein sequence: CASSPGGSEQYF.

This chain uses TRBV5-1 with TRBJ2-5; maybe TRBD1 (6 bases). The CDR3 is 15 amino acids. Trimming removed 2 bases at V and 5 bases at J, with 16 bases between. The V gene's germline CDR1 is SGHRS and CDR2 YFSETQ. In DNA, the CDR3 is TGCGCCAGCAGCTTCGGGACACCTCTAAGGGAGACCCAGTACTTC. Its protein is CASSFGTPLRETQYF.

The chain uses TRBV19 and TRBJ1-1, with 9 positions matching TRBD1. Unmatched junction bases numbered 5, after V lost 5 bases and J lost 4 bases. Per the germline V gene, CDR1 is LNHDA and CDR2 is SQIVND (reference sequence). The CDR3 is 14 residues long. For the CDR3, the DNA is TGTGCCAGTAGTGGGGACAGGGTCCGCACTGAAGCTTTCTTT. It translates to CASSGDRVRTEAFF.

V usage is TRBV29-1 and J usage is TRBJ2-1; no clear D gene. The CDR3 has 14 amino acids. Germline lookup yields CDR1 SQVTM and CDR2 ANQGSEA. Between the trimmed V and J ends, which lost 3 bases and 7 bases, there was a span of 16 bases. DNA of the CDR3: TGCAGCGTTGAGCTCCAAAGACATAGGAATGAGCAGTTCTTC. This encodes CSVELQRHRNEQFF.